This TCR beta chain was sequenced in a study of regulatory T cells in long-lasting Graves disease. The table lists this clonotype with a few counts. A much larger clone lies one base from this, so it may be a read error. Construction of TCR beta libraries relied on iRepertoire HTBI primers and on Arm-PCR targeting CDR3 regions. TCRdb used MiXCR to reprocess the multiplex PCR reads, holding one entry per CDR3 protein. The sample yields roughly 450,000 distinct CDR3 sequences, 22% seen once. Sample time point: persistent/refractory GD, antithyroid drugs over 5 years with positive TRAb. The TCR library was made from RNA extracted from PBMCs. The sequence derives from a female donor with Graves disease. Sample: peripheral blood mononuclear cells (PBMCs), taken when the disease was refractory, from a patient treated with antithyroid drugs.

The CDR3 DNA reads TGTGCCAGCAGTTTACGAGGCCTCAAACGGGCCAAGGGAGCGTTAAACATTCAGTACTTC. This gives the protein CASSLRGLKRAKGALNIQYF. The chain links TRBV28 to TRBJ2-4; D may be TRBD2 (5 bases). This CDR3 spans 20 amino acids. Germline lookup yields CDR1 MDHEN and CDR2 SYDVKM. The ends were cut back, 2 bases at V and 6 bases at J, with 29 bases in the middle.